A single sample is the source of the 6 T cell receptor beta chains below, sequenced in a study of cytomegalovirus exposure and HLA in healthy donors. Primers for the PCR totalled 60 Vbeta and 13 Jbeta. Method: immunoSEQ multiplex PCR; TCRdb's copy keeps in-frame clones and lacks some. Of about 140,000 clones listed, approximately 79% are singletons. The specimen was PBMCs. The source is a woman aged 50 to 60 in good health and CMV-seropositive.

The rearrangement joins TRBV28 to TRBJ2-3, with 9 bases aligning to TRBD1. The CDR3 covers 19 residues. V was clipped by 8 bases and J by 0 bases; unmatched bases: 18. Germline V gene data show CDR1 as MDHEN and CDR2 as SYDVKM. CDR3 nucleotides: TGTGCCAGCCCCGCCCCGGGACAGGGCCCTTTGATGAGCACAGATACGCAGTATTTT. The encoded protein is CASPAPGQGPLMSTDTQYF.

This clone was picked up a small number of times. The chain is built from TRBV23-1 and TRBJ1-2, with a possible D match to TRBD1 (6 bases). TRBV23-1 is classed as an ORF, of uncertain function. The CDR3 runs to 12 residues. CDR3 in DNA: TGCGCGGGGGGGGGCGCGGAGTATGGCTACACCTTC. It codes for CAGGGAEYGYTF.

CDR3 sequence: CSVEGQGGAGELFF. DNA of the CDR3: TGCAGCGTTGAAGGGCAGGGTGGAGCCGGGGAGCTGTTTTTT. The chain couples TRBV29-1 to TRBJ2-2; D is perhaps TRBD1 (5 bases). Trimming pared 1 base from V and 6 bases from J, leaving 12 bases between. This CDR3 spans 14 amino acids. Germline V gives CDR1 SQVTM, CDR2 ANQGSEA.

The chain combines TRBV25-1 with TRBJ2-1, with 8 bases lining up with TRBD2. Germline trimming cut 3 bases from V and 2 bases from J; bases unmatched to any gene: 3. Per the germline V gene, CDR1 is MGHDK and CDR2 is SYGVNS. The CDR3 length is 15 residues. The CDR3 bases are TGTGCCAGCAGTGATCACGGGGGGGCCTACAATGAGCAGTTCTTC. Translating it yields CASSDHGGAYNEQFF.

This chain links TRBV7-9 with TRBJ1-4; TRBD1 agrees at 9 bases. Germline CDR1 reads SEHNR; CDR2 reads FQNEAQ (reference sequence). This CDR3 has 15 residues. V gave up 5 bases and J gave up 5 bases; unmatched junction bases: 6. The CDR3 coding sequence is TGTGCCAGCAGCATGCCGACAGGGGGGAATGAAAAACTGTTTTTT. Translating gives CASSMPTGGNEKLFF.

The chain links TRBV18 to TRBJ1-3; 8 bases agree with TRBD1. Trimming cost V 5 bases and J 0 bases; bases outside gene matches: 3. CDR3 length: 15 amino acids. Germline V gene lookup returns CDR1 KGHSH and CDR2 LQKENI. The CDR3 DNA follows: TGTGCCAGCTCATCGGGACAGGCCTCTGGAAACACCATATATTTT. As protein: CASSSGQASGNTIYF.